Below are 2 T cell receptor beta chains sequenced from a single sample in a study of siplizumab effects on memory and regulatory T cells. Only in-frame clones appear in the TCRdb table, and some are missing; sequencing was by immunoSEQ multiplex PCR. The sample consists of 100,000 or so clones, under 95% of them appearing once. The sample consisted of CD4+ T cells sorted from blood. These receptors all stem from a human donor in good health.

CDR3 nucleotides: TGTGCCAGCAGTTTACTGCAGGGGGCTCCAGAGACCCAGTACTTC. This sequence encodes CASSLLQGAPETQYF. The chain couples TRBV28 to TRBJ2-5; TRBD1 aligns across 8 bases. The V gene end was trimmed by 2 bases and the J gene end by 4 bases; junction bases not matched to a gene: 6. The CDR3 length is 15 residues. CDR1 is MDHEN and CDR2 is SYDVKM in the germline V gene. The complete variable domain, with remaining parts taken from reference TRBV28 and TRBJ2-5, reads DVKVTQSSRYLVKRTGEKVFLECVQDMDHENMFWYRQDPGLGLRLIYFSYDVKMKEKGDIPEGYSVSREKKERFSLILESASTNQTSMYLCASSLLQGAPETQYFGPGTRLLVL.

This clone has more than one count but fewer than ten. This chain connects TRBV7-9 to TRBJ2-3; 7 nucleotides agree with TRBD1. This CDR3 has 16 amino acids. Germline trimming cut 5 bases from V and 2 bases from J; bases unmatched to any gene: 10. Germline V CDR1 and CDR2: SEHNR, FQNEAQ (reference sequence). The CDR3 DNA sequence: TGTGCCAGCAGCGCCCGACAGGGACCCAACACAGATACGCAGTATTTT. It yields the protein CASSARQGPNTDTQYF.